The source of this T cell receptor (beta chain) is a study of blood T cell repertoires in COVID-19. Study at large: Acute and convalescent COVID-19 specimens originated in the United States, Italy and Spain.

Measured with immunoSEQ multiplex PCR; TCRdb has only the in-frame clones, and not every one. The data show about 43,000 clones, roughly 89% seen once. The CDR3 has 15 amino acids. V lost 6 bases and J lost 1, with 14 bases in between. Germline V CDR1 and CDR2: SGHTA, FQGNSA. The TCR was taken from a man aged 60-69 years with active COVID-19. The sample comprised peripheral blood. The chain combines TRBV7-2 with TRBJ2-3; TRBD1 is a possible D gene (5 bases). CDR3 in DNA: TGTGCCAGCAGGAGTACAGGTGTGGGCACAGATACGCAGTATTTT. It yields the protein CASRSTGVGTDTQYF.